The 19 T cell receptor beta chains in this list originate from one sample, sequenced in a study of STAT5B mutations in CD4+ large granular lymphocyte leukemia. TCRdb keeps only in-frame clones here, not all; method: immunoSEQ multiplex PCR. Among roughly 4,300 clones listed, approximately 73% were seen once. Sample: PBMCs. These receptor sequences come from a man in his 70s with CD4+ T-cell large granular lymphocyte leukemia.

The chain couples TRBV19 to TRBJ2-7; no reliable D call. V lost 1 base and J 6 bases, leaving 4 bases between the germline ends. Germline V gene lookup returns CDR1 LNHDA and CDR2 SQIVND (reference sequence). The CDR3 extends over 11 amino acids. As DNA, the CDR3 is TGTGCCAGTAGTATAGGAGCCGAGCAGTACTTC. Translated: CASSIGAEQYF.

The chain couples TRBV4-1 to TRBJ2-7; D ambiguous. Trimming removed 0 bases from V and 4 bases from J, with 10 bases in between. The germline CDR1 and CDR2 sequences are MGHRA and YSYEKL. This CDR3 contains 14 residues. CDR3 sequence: CASSQDNGLYEQYF. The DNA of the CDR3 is TGCGCCAGCAGCCAAGATAACGGCTTGTACGAGCAGTACTTC.

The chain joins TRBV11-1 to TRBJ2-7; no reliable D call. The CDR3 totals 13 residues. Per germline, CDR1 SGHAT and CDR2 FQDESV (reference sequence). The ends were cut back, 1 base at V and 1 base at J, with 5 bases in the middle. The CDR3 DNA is TGTGCCAGCAGCTTAGTGGGATCCTACGAGCAGTACTTC. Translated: CASSLVGSYEQYF.

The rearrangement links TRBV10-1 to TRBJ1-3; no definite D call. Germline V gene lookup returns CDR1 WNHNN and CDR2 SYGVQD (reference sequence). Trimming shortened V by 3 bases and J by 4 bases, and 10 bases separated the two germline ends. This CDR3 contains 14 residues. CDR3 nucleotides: TGCGCCAGCAGTGAAAGCCGCAGCGGAAACACCATATATTTT. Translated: CASSESRSGNTIYF.

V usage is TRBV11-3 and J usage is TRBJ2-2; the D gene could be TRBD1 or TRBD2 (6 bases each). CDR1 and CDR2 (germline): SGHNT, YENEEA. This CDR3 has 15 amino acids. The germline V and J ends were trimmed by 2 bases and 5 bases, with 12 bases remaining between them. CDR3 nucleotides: TGTGCCAGCAGCTTACTGGGGGGCGGTACCGGGGAGCTGTTTTTT. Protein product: CASSLLGGGTGELFF.

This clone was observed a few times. The CDR3 DNA follows: TGTGCCAGCAGCTTAGATTACGGAGAGGGCGGGGAGCTGTTTTTT. This encodes CASSLDYGEGGELFF. The chain links TRBV7-6 to TRBJ2-2, with D perhaps matching TRBD2 (5 bases). This CDR3 region has 15 residues. The V end was cut by 1 base, the J end by 7 bases, with 13 bases between. Per germline, CDR1 SGHVS and CDR2 FNYEAQ.

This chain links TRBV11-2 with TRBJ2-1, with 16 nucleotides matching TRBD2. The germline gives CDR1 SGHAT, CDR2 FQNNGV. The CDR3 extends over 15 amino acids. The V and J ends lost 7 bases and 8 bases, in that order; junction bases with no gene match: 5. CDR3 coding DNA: TGTGCCAGCAAACCGGGGACTAGCGGGGGGGATGAGCAGTTCTTC. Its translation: CASKPGTSGGDEQFF. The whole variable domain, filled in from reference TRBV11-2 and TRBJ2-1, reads EAGVAQSPRYKIIEKRQSVAFWCNPISGHATLYWYQQILGQGPKLLIQFQNNGVVDDSQLPKDRFSAERLKGVDSTLKIQPAKLEDSAVYLCASKPGTSGGDEQFFGPGTRLTVL.

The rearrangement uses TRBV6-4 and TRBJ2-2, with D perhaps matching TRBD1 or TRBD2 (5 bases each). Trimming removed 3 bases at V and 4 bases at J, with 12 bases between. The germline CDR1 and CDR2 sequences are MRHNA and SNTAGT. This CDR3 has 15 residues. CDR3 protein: CASSEGTASTGELFF. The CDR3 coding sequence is TGTGCCAGCAGTGAGGGGACGGCTAGCACCGGGGAGCTGTTTTTT.

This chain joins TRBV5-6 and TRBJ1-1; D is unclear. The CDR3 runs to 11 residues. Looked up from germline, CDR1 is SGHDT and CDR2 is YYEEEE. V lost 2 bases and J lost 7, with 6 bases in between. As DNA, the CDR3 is TGTGCCAGCAGCTTTCTCCTTGAAGCTTTCTTT. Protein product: CASSFLLEAFF.

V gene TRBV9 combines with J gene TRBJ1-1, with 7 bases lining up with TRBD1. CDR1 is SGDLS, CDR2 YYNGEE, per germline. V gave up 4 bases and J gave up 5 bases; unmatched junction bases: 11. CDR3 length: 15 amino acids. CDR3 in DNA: TGTGCCAGCAGCCCGACAGGGACGGTTTGGACTGAAGCTTTCTTT. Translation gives CASSPTGTVWTEAFF. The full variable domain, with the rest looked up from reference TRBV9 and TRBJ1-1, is DSGVTQTPKHLITATGQRVTLRCSPRSGDLSVYWYQQSLDQGLQFLIQYYNGEERAKGNILERFSAQQFPDLHSELNLSSLELGDSALYFCASSPTGTVWTEAFFGQGTRLTVV.

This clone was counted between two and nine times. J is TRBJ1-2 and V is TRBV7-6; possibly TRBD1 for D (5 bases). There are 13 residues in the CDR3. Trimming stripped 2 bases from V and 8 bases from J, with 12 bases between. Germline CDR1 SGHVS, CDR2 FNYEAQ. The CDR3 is CASSLWQGAGYTF. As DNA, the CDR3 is TGTGCCAGCAGCTTATGGCAGGGAGCGGGCTACACCTTC.

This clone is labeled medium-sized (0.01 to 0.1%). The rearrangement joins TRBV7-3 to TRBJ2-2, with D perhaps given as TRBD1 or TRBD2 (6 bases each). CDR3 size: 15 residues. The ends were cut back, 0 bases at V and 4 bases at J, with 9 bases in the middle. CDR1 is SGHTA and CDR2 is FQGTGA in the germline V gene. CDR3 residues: CASSLTGGGTGELFF. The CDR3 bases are TGTGCCAGCAGCTTAACCGGAGGGGGCACCGGGGAGCTGTTTTTT.

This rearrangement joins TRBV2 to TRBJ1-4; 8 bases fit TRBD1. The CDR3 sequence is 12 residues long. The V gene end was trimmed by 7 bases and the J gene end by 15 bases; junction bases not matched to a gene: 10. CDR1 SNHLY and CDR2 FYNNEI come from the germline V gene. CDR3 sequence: CASTATGGKLFF. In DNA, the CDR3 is TGTGCCAGCACCGCAACAGGGGGGAAATTGTTTTTT. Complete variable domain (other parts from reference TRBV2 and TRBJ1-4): EPEVTQTPSHQVTQMGQEVILRCVPISNHLYFYWYRQILGQKVEFLVSFYNNEISEKSEIFDDQFSVERPDGSNFTLKIRSTKLEDSAMYFCASTATGGKLFFGSGTQLSVL.

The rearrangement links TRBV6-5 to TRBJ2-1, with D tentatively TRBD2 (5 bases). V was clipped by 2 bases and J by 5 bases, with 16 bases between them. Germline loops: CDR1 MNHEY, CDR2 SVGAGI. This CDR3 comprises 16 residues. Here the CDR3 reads CASSYAELGKNNEQFF. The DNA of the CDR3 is TGTGCCAGCAGTTACGCCGAACTAGGCAAAAACAATGAGCAGTTCTTC.

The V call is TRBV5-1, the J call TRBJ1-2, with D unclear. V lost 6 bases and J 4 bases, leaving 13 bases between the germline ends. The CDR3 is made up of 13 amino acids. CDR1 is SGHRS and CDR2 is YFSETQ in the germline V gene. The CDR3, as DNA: TGCGCCAGCACCGCGGAAGGGTTCTATGGCTACACCTTC. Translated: CASTAEGFYGYTF.

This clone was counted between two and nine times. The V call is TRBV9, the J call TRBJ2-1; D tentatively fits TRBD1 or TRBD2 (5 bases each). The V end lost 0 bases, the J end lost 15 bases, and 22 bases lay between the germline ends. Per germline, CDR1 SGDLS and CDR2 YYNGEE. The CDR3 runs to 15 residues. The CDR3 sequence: CASSVEEGRGSLLFF. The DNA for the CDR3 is TGTGCCAGCAGCGTAGAAGAGGGACGGGGTAGTCTTCTGTTCTTC.

The CDR3 region is CASSLSGDNNEQFF. Here the CDR3 DNA reads TGTGCCAGCAGCCTGAGCGGGGACAACAATGAGCAGTTCTTC. V gene TRBV7-9 combines with J gene TRBJ2-1, with a weak D call TRBD2 (7 bases). Germline lookup yields CDR1 SEHNR and CDR2 FQNEAQ (reference sequence). The ends were cut back, 5 bases at V and 5 bases at J, with 13 bases in the middle. The CDR3 length is 14 residues.

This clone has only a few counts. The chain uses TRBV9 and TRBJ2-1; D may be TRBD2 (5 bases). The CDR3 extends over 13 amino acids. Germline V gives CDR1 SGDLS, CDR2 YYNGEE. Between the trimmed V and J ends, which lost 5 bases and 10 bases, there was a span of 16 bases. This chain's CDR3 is CASRGDSDEEQFF. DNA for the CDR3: TGTGCCAGCAGGGGAGATAGCGATGAGGAGCAGTTCTTC. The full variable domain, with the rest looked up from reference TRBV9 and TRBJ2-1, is DSGVTQTPKHLITATGQRVTLRCSPRSGDLSVYWYQQSLDQGLQFLIQYYNGEERAKGNILERFSAQQFPDLHSELNLSSLELGDSALYFCASRGDSDEEQFFGPGTRLTVL.

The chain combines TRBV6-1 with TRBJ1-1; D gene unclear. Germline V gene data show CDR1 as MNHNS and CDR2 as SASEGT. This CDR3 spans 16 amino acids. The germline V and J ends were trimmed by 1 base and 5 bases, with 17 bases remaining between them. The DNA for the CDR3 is TGTGCCAGCAGTGAAGGGCTGGTTACCTCGGGGACTGAAGCTTTCTTT. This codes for CASSEGLVTSGTEAFF.